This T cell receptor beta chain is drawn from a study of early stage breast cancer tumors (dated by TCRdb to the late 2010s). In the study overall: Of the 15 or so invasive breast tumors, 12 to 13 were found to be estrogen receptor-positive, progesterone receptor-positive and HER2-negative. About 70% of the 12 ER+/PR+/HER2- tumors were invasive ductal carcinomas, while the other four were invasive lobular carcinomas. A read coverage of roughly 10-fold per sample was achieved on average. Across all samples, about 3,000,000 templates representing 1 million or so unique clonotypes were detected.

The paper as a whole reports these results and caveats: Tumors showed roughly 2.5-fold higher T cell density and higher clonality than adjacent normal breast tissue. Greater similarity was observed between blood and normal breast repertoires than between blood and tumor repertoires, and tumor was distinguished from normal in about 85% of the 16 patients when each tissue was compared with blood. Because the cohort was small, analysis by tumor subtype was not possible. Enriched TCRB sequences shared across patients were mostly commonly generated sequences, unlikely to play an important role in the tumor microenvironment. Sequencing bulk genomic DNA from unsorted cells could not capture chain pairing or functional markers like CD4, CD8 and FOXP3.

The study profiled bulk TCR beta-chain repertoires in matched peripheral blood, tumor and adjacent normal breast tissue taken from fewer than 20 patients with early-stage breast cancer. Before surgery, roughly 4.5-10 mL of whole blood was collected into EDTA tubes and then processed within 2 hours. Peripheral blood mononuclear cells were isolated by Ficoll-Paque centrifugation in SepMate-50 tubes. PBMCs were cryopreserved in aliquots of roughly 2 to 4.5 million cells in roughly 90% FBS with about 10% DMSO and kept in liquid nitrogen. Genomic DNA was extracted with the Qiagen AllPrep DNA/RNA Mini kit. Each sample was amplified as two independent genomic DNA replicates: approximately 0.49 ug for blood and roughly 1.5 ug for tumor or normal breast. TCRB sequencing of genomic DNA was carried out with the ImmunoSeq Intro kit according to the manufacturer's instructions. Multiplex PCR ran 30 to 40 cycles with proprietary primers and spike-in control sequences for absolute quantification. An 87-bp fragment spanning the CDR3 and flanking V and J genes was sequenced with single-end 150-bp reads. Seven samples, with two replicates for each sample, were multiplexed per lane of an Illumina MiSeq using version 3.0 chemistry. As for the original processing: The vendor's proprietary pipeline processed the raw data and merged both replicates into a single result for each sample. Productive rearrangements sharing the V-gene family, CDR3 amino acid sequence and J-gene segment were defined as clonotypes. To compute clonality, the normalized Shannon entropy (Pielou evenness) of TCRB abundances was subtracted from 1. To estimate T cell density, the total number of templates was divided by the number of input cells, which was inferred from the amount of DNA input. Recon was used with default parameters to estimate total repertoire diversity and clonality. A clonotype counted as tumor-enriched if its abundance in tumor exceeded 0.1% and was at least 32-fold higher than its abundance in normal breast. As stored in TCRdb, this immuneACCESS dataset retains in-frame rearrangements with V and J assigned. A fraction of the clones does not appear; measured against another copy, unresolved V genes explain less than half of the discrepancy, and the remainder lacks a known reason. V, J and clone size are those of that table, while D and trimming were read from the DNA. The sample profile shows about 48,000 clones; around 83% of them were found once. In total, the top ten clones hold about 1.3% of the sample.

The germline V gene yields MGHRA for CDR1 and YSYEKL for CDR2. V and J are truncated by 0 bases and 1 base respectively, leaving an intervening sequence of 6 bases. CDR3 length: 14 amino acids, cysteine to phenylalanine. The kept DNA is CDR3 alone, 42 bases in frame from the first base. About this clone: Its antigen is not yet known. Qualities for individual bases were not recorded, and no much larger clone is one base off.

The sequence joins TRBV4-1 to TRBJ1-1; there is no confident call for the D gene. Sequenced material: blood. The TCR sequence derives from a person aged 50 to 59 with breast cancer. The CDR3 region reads CASSQETANTEAFF. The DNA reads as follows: TGCGCCAGCAGCCAAGAGACGGCGAACACTGAAGCTTTCTTT.